This T cell receptor (beta chain) was identified during a study of shared clonotypes between healthy human individuals. For the study at large: Those who served as donors were two women and a few men between the ages of 18 and 49. The study, taken as a whole, reports: Generation of non-shared clonotypes was less probable than generation of clonotypes shared by all four donors. Sequencing depth was expected to affect clonotype sharing among donors.

Each sorted subset replicate got 200 ng genomic DNA, roughly 27,000 genomes. Some clones are missing from TCRdb's copy, which holds only in-frame ones; the method was immunoSEQ multiplex PCR. The table has about 1,500,000 clones, approximately 97% seen once; the top ten hold approximately 1.1%. Trimming at V came to 11 bases and at J to 5 bases, leaving 4 bases not matched to a gene. Germline V lookup: CDR1 LNHDA, CDR2 SQIVND (reference sequence). This CDR3 is built from 13 residues. Remarks on this clone: What it recognizes is unknown.

The chain carries TRBV19 and TRBJ2-7; 15 nucleotides align to TRBD2. Sequences were obtained from naive CD4+ T cells sorted from blood. This sample's subset: CD45RA+ positively selected. This sequence was found in a man aged 25-45 years in good health. CDR3 nucleotides: TGTGCCGCGGGACTAGCGGGAGGCGACGAGCAGTACTTC. This encodes CAAGLAGGDEQYF.